What follows are 13 T cell receptor beta chains derived from one specimen sequenced in a study of T-cell reconstitution after alpha-beta-depleted transplantation in children. During its preparation, the TCRbeta library received unique molecular identifiers. TCRdb fed the PCR reads into MiXCR, producing one record per CDR3 protein. In the table there are 300,000 to 350,000 distinct CDR3 sequences, roughly 25% of which are singletons. Sample: PBMCs, mostly from graft donor cells, taken 180 days after TCRalphabeta/CD19-depleted stem cell transplant. These receptors were taken from a male patient younger than 18 who had a stem cell transplant for acute lymphoblastic leukemia, so the T cells may come from the graft donor.

Only a few counts were recorded for this clonotype. In DNA, the CDR3 is TGTGCCAGCAGTTACGTCCGGACAGCTAACACTGAAGCTTTCTTT. This codes for CASSYVRTANTEAFF. V is TRBV6-5 and J is TRBJ1-1; D is possibly TRBD1 (6 bases). This CDR3 contains 15 residues. V was clipped by 2 bases and J by 2 bases, with 12 bases between them. Germline V gene lookup returns CDR1 MNHEY and CDR2 SVGAGI.

This sequence joins TRBV5-1 and TRBJ2-1, with TRBD2 matching over 8 bases. The CDR3 has 15 amino acids. CDR1 and CDR2 (germline): SGHRS, YFSETQ. V shed 2 bases, J shed 2 bases, and the junction held 3 bases outside the gene matches. Here the CDR3 DNA reads TGCGCCAGCAGCTTACTAGCGGCCCCCTACAATGAGCAGTTCTTC. It specifies CASSLLAAPYNEQFF.

The gene calls are TRBV27 and TRBJ1-5; perhaps TRBD1 as D (6 bases). The CDR3 loop spans 13 amino acids. The V end was cut by 4 bases, the J end by 7 bases, with 11 bases between. CDR1 MNHEY and CDR2 SMNVEV come from the germline V gene (reference sequence). CDR3 nucleotides: TGTGCCAGCAGTTACAGGGAATTCCAGCCCCAGCATTTT. Its translation: CASSYREFQPQHF.

This clonotype was counted between two and nine times. V and J are TRBV10-3 and TRBJ2-7; unclear D gene. The germline V gene has CDR1 ENHRY and CDR2 SYGVKD. V lost 6 bases and J 2 bases, leaving 11 bases between the germline ends. The CDR3 spans 13 residues. The CDR3 bases are TGTGCCATCAGGGAACCAGAGGCCTACGAGCAGTACTTC. Its translation: CAIREPEAYEQYF.

V gene TRBV7-9 combines with J gene TRBJ2-1; D remains unclear. The germline CDR1 and CDR2 sequences are SEHNR and FQNEAQ (reference sequence). V was cut by 5 bases and J by 4 bases, with 9 bases left in between. The CDR3 runs to 13 residues. The CDR3 loop reads CASSNWAYNEQFF. In DNA, the CDR3 is TGTGCCAGCAGCAACTGGGCGTACAATGAGCAGTTCTTC.

This CDR3 reads CASSPRGLKGYEQYF. The CDR3 coding sequence is TGTGCCAGCAGCCCCAGGGGGCTTAAAGGTTACGAGCAGTACTTC. The chain couples TRBV6-2 or TRBV6-3 to TRBJ2-7; 8 nucleotides agree with TRBD1. CDR1 and CDR2 (germline): MNHEY, SVGEGT. CDR3 length equals 15 residues. With 6 bases clipped from V and 4 bases from J, the junction kept 11 bases outside the gene matches.

The chain uses TRBV20-1 and TRBJ2-1; 13 bases line up with TRBD2. Germline CDR1 reads DFQATT; CDR2 reads SNEGSKA (reference sequence). Trimming at V came to 6 bases and at J to 13 bases, leaving 15 bases not matched to a gene. CDR3 length equals 15 residues. CDR3 DNA sequence: TGCAGTGCCGGATTTGGACTAGCGGGAGTGTTGGAACAGTTCTTC. This translates into CSAGFGLAGVLEQFF.

This clonotype came up a few times. The V and J genes are TRBV7-2 and TRBJ2-7; 7 nucleotides line up with TRBD2. This CDR3 has 15 amino acids. The germline V gene encodes CDR1 SGHTA and CDR2 FQGNSA. V lost 2 bases and J lost 2; bases outside the gene matches: 6. The CDR3 DNA sequence: TGTGCCAGCAGCTTAACGACTAGCAGACCCTACGAGCAGTACTTC. Protein sequence: CASSLTTSRPYEQYF.

The chain uses TRBV7-4 and TRBJ1-5, with 7 bases aligning to TRBD1. The CDR3 extends over 14 amino acids. CDR1 and CDR2 from the germline V gene are SGHVT and SQSDAQ. The J segment lost 7 bases and the V segment lost 1 base, leaving 4 bases of the junction unmatched. The CDR3 region is CASSLEGAGQPQHF. The CDR3 coding sequence is TGTGCCAGCAGCTTAGAGGGGGCAGGACAGCCCCAGCATTTT. Filled out from reference TRBV7-4 and TRBJ1-5, the complete variable domain reads GAGVSQSPRYKVAKRGRDVALRCDSISGHVTLYWYRQTLGQGSEVLTYSQSDAQRDKSGRPSGRFSAERPERSVSTLKIQRTEQGDSAVYLCASSLEGAGQPQHFGDGTRLSIL.

The chain uses TRBV7-9 and TRBJ2-1; TRBD2 agrees at 7 bases. Germline V CDR1 and CDR2: SEHNR, FQNEAQ (reference sequence). Trimming cost V 5 bases and J 3 bases; bases outside gene matches: 10. CDR3 length: 16 residues. CDR3: CASSRLRLAVYNEQFF. Written as DNA, the CDR3 is TGTGCCAGCAGCCGACTTCGCCTAGCGGTCTACAATGAGCAGTTCTTC.

The chain carries TRBV7-9 and TRBJ2-7, with D unresolved. Germline CDR1 is SEHNR and CDR2 is FQNEAQ (reference sequence). The germline V and J ends were trimmed by 3 bases and 2 bases, with 14 bases remaining between them. The CDR3 loop spans 15 amino acids. CDR3: CASSFAFGYTYEQYF. The CDR3 coding sequence is TGTGCCAGCAGCTTCGCGTTTGGCTATACCTACGAGCAGTACTTC.

This clonotype was counted between two and nine times. The chain recombines TRBV7-8 with TRBJ1-3, with a tentative D call TRBD1 (5 bases). The V gene's germline CDR1 is SGHVS and CDR2 FQNEAQ. The CDR3 loop spans 16 amino acids. Trimming removed 1 base at V and 1 base at J, with 11 bases between. The CDR3 nucleotides are TGTGCCAGCAGCTTAGTTATATGGGGGTCTGGAAACACCATATATTTT. Amino acids: CASSLVIWGSGNTIYF.

This clonotype was seen only a few times. CDR3 in DNA: TGCAGTGCTCCCCCCACAGTTGCCTCCTACGAGCAGTACTTC. It specifies CSAPPTVASYEQYF. The chain links TRBV20-1 to TRBJ2-7; D is unclear. Looked up from germline, CDR1 is DFQATT and CDR2 is SNEGSKA (reference sequence). Trimming left V 5 bases short and J 0 bases short, with 14 bases between. This CDR3 is built from 14 residues.